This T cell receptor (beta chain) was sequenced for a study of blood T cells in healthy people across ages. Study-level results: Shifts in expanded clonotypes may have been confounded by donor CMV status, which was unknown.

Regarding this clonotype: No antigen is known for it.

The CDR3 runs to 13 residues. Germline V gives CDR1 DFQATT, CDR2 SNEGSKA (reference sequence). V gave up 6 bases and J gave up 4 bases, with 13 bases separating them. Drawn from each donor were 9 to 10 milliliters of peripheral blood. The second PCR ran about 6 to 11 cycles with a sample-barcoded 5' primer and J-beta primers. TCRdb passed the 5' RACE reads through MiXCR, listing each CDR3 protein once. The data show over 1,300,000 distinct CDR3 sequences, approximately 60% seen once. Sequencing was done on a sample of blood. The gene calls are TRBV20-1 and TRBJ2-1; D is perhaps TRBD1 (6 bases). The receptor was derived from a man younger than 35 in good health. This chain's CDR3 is CSAPKGEYNEQFF. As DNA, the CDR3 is TGCAGTGCCCCAAAGGGGGAATACAATGAGCAGTTCTTC.